This T cell receptor (beta chain) was found in a study of T cells after yellow fever vaccination. For the study at large: Fractions with few cells were prepared using SMART-Seq v4 Ultra Low Input.

TCRdb reprocessed the 5' RACE reads with MiXCR, giving one entry per CDR3 protein. The sample comprises approximately 250,000 distinct CDR3 sequences, about 3.9% of which are singletons, and 15% to 20% rests with the top ten. The table lists this clonotype with many counts. Germline CDR1 is LGHNA and CDR2 is YNFKEQ. This CDR3 region has 15 residues. The germline V and J ends were trimmed by 0 bases and 4 bases, with 10 bases remaining between them. Sequenced here: PBMCs, sampled 15 days after the yellow fever booster vaccination. The V call is TRBV4-2, the J call TRBJ1-3, with unresolved D. The clonotype was recovered from a man aged 18 to 29 who received the YFV17D yellow fever vaccine. CDR3 residues: CASSQESTSGNTIYF. The CDR3 coding sequence is TGTGCCAGCAGCCAAGAATCGACATCCGGAAACACCATATATTTT.